A single sample gave rise to the 26 T cell receptor beta chains below, sequenced in a study of blood T cells in healthy people across ages. Together with a sample-barcoded 5' primer, a J-beta primer mix was included in a second PCR lasting about 7 to 12 cycles. TCRdb reanalysed the 5' RACE reads using MiXCR and keeps one entry per CDR3 protein. The sample lists fewer than 800,000 distinct CDR3 sequences, roughly 32% occurring once. The sequenced sample was blood. The receptors stem from a woman older than 75 in good health.

About this clonotype: A much larger clone differs from this one at a single base, so this may be a read error. The chain employs TRBV12-3 or TRBV12-4 and TRBJ2-3; no reliable D call. CDR3 length equals 12 residues. The ends were cut back, 5 bases at V and 4 bases at J, with 7 bases in the middle. The DNA of the CDR3 is TGTGCCAGCAGTGTGTACGCAGATACGCAGTATTTT. It encodes CASSVYADTQYF.

Written as DNA, the CDR3 is TGCGCCAGCAGCCCACAACCCTACAGGGATTCTGCCTTCGAGACCCAGTACTTC. Residues: CASSPQPYRDSAFETQYF. The rearrangement uses TRBV4-1 and TRBJ2-5; D might be TRBD1 (6 bases). In germline, CDR1 is MGHRA, CDR2 YSYEKL. The CDR3 totals 18 residues. V shed 4 bases and J shed 5 bases, with 26 bases lying between them.

This clonotype was detected only a few times. An end of the junction differs from the germline gene, which may be a read error. The chain carries TRBV5-1 and TRBJ1-2; D gene unclear. The germline V gene has CDR1 SGHRS and CDR2 YFSETQ. The CDR3 has 14 residues. The CDR3 loop reads CASSLADVNYGHTF. CDR3 nucleotide sequence: TGCGCCAGCAGCTTAGCCGACGTTAACTATGGCCACACCTTC. The full variable domain, in which reference TRBV5-1 and TRBJ1-2 provide the parts outside the CDR3, is KAGVTQTPRYLIKTRGQQVTLSCSPISGHRSVSWYQQTPGQGLQFLFEYFSETQRNKGNFPGRFSGRQFSNSRSEMNVSTLELGDSALYLCASSLADVNYGHTFGSGTRLTVV.

This clonotype was counted ten times or more. The chain carries TRBV25-1 and TRBJ2-6, with 9 bases identical to TRBD1. With 3 bases clipped from V and 1 base from J, the junction kept 10 bases outside the gene matches. The germline CDR1 and CDR2 sequences are MGHDK and SYGVNS. This CDR3 contains 19 residues. This CDR3 reads CASSDPRQGGSSGANVLTF. CDR3 bases: TGTGCCAGCAGTGATCCTCGACAGGGGGGCAGTTCTGGGGCCAACGTCCTGACTTTC.

This clonotype occurred a few times. This rearrangement joins TRBV2 to TRBJ2-6; D possibly corresponds to TRBD1 (5 bases). Germline values: CDR1 SNHLY, CDR2 FYNNEI. This CDR3 spans 14 amino acids. V lost 8 bases and J lost 2, with 10 bases in between. CDR3 residues: CASRRGPGANVLTF. In DNA form, the CDR3 reads TGTGCCAGCCGAAGGGGTCCTGGGGCCAACGTCCTGACTTTC.

As to this clonotype: An end of the junction differs from the germline gene, which may be a read error. The chain couples TRBV6-2 or TRBV6-3 to TRBJ2-1; 11 bases fit TRBD2. Germline V lookup: CDR1 MNHEY, CDR2 SVGEGT. The CDR3 extends over 16 amino acids. CDR3 sequence: CVSSFLAGGPYNEQFF. The CDR3 DNA sequence: TGTGTCAGCAGTTTCCTAGCGGGGGGCCCCTACAATGAGCAGTTCTTC.

This clonotype was detected only a few times. This chain connects TRBV30 to TRBJ2-7, with TRBD1 identical over 8 bases. CDR1 GTSNPN and CDR2 SVGIG come from the germline V gene (reference sequence). This CDR3 is built from 14 residues. The trim removed 3 bases at V and 6 bases at J, leaving 10 bases unmatched. CDR3 nucleotides: TGTGCCTGGAGGACGGGACAGGTTCCTTCCGAGCAGTACTTC. It is translated as CAWRTGQVPSEQYF.

This clonotype was seen many times. V gene TRBV6-2 or TRBV6-3 combines with J gene TRBJ1-1; TRBD1 is a possible D gene (5 bases). Between the trimmed V and J ends, which lost 2 bases and 4 bases, there was a span of 11 bases. Germline lookup yields CDR1 MNHEY and CDR2 SVGEGT. The CDR3 covers 14 residues. The CDR3 DNA is TGTGCCAGCAGTTACAGAACAAGGGGCACTGAAGCTTTCTTT. Residues: CASSYRTRGTEAFF.

The table lists this clonotype with many counts. One end of the junction fails to match germline, which may point to a read error. The rearrangement uses TRBV7-8 and TRBJ2-3; 15 nucleotides agree with TRBD2. The germline V gene encodes CDR1 SGHVS and CDR2 FQNEAQ. The CDR3 totals 19 residues. The chain's CDR3 is CASSLALPGTSGGLDTQYF. In DNA form, the CDR3 reads TGTGCCAGCAGCCTAGCACTCCCAGGGACTAGCGGGGGGTTAGATACGCAGTATTTT.

For this clonotype: A much larger clone sits a single nucleotide away, making a read error possible. The rearrangement joins TRBV29-1 to TRBJ2-1, with D possibly TRBD2 on 6 matching bases. Per the germline V gene, CDR1 is SQVTM and CDR2 is ANQGSEA. The length of the CDR3 is 12 residues. The CDR3 is CSAYSGLNEHFF. As DNA, the CDR3 is TGCAGCGCCTACAGCGGGCTCAATGAGCATTTCTTC.

The chain couples TRBV6-1 to TRBJ2-3, with 11 bases matching TRBD2. Germline loops: CDR1 MNHNS, CDR2 SASEGT. There are 14 residues in the CDR3. V trimming: 11 bases; J trimming: 4 bases; junction bases outside the gene matches: 8. The CDR3 region is CAGSIAGGSDTQYF. The CDR3 DNA follows: TGTGCCGGATCAATAGCGGGGGGGTCAGATACGCAGTATTTT.

The chain combines TRBV20-1 with TRBJ2-1; 16 nucleotides line up with TRBD2. Germline assignment: CDR1 DFQATT and CDR2 SNEGSKA (reference sequence). This CDR3 region has 19 residues. V lost 8 bases, J lost 2 bases, and 15 bases stayed unmatched. The CDR3 sequence: CSSQSPGTSGRDTYNEQFF. The CDR3 DNA sequence: TGCAGTTCCCAGTCACCCGGGACTAGCGGGAGGGATACCTACAATGAGCAGTTCTTC.

This sequence joins TRBV21-1 and TRBJ2-4; the DNA was not compared with TRBD2, the D call given in the table. The DNA end favors TRBJ2-7, so the J call may be wrong. TRBV21-1 is given as a pseudogene. CDR3 length equals 16 residues. The CDR3 sequence is CASSKGSIAAWSEQYF. The CDR3 DNA reads TGTGCCAGCTCAAAAGGGAGCATAGCGGCCTGGAGCGAGCAGTACTTC.

The rearrangement joins TRBV7-2 to TRBJ2-1, with no clear D. The CDR3 is made up of 14 amino acids. V dropped 0 bases and J dropped 7 bases, with 10 bases sitting between them. Germline V CDR1 and CDR2: SGHTA, FQGNSA. CDR3 nucleotides: TGTGCCAGCAGCTTAGCGGTCGGGCAGAATGAGCAGTTCTTC. This sequence encodes CASSLAVGQNEQFF. The full variable domain, completed using reference TRBV7-2 and TRBJ2-1, is GAGVSQSPSNKVTEKGKDVELRCDPISGHTALYWYRQSLGQGLEFLIYFQGNSAPDKSGLPSDRFSAERTGGSVSTLTIQRTQQEDSAVYLCASSLAVGQNEQFFGPGTRLTVL.

The gene calls are TRBV6-5 and TRBJ1-1; the D is unclear. There are 11 residues in the CDR3. Germline V gene sequence: CDR1 MNHEY, CDR2 SVGAGI. Trimming took off 5 bases at V and 7 bases at J, with 8 bases between the two ends. The CDR3 sequence is CASSREGEAFF. CDR3 coding DNA: TGTGCCAGCAGTCGGGAAGGTGAAGCTTTCTTT.

This clonotype was detected a few times. The J gene is TRBJ2-7, the V gene TRBV6-5; a weak D match, TRBD2 (6 bases). Germline assignment: CDR1 MNHEY and CDR2 SVGAGI. There are 13 residues in the CDR3. The ends were cut back, 8 bases at V and 3 bases at J, with 14 bases in the middle. The CDR3 loop is CASAASVYYEQYF. CDR3 sequence (DNA): TGTGCCAGCGCGGCTAGCGTCTACTACGAGCAGTACTTC.

This clonotype was observed many times. The CDR3, as DNA: TGTGCCACCAGCAGAGATGGGGTGGGGCGCACAGATACGCAGTATTTT. Protein product: CATSRDGVGRTDTQYF. The chain has TRBV15 and TRBJ2-3; D may be TRBD1 (5 bases). V lost 0 bases and J lost 1, with 11 bases in between. In germline, CDR1 is LNHNV, CDR2 YYDKDF (reference sequence). The length of the CDR3 is 16 residues. Based on the CDR3 plus reference TRBV15 and TRBJ2-3, the full variable domain is DAMVIQNPRYQVTQFGKPVTLSCSQTLNHNVMYWYQQKSSQAPKLLFHYYDKDFNNEADTPDNFQSRRPNTSFCFLDIRSPGLGDTAMYLCATSRDGVGRTDTQYFGPGTRLTVL.

This clonotype has ten or more counts. The V call is TRBV15, the J call TRBJ2-6; the D is unclear. CDR1 LNHNV and CDR2 YYDKDF come from the germline V gene (reference sequence). V gave up 5 bases and J gave up 0 bases, with 8 bases separating them. The CDR3 totals 15 residues. The CDR3 region has the DNA TGTGCCACCAGCGGATTAAGCTCTGGGGCCAACGTCCTGACTTTC. Its translation: CATSGLSSGANVLTF.

The chain links TRBV4-3 to TRBJ1-4, with 9 bases matching TRBD1. Unmatched junction bases numbered 3, after V lost 0 bases and J lost 7 bases. CDR1 is LGHNA, CDR2 YSLEER, per germline. The CDR3 contains 15 residues. CDR3 sequence reads: CASSQEGQGGEKLFF. Here the CDR3 DNA reads TGCGCCAGCAGCCAAGAGGGACAGGGAGGTGAAAAACTGTTTTTT.

The table lists this clonotype with a few counts. The chain is built from TRBV30 and TRBJ1-4; D unresolved. Trimming removed 1 base at V and 8 bases at J, with 5 bases between. The CDR3 has 11 amino acids. The germline CDR1 and CDR2 sequences are GTSNPN and SVGIG (reference sequence). The CDR3 loop reads CAWSGQEKLFF. The CDR3 DNA is TGTGCCTGGAGTGGGCAAGAAAAACTGTTTTTT.

This clonotype has just a few counts. A much larger clone differs from this one at a single base, so this may be a read error. CDR3 residues: CANSLSGQGTAISYEQYF. Written as DNA, the CDR3 is TGTGCCAACAGCTTATCCGGGCAGGGTACCGCGATCTCCTACGAGCAGTACTTC. This chain joins TRBV11-1 and TRBJ2-7; the D gene is possibly TRBD1 (5 bases). The CDR3 spans 18 residues. Germline V gene sequence: CDR1 SGHAT, CDR2 FQDESV (reference sequence).

This clonotype was observed at least ten times. The rearrangement uses TRBV20-1 and TRBJ2-5; 12 bases map to TRBD2. Unmatched junction bases numbered 13, after V lost 3 bases and J lost 5 bases. This CDR3 spans 17 amino acids. Germline CDR1 is DFQATT and CDR2 is SNEGSKA (reference sequence). CDR3 nucleotide sequence: TGCAGTGCTAGGTCTAGCGGGGGGGACACTTTATCCGAGACCCAGTACTTC. Protein product: CSARSSGGDTLSETQYF.

This clonotype has just a few counts. This chain connects TRBV7-6 to TRBJ2-7; TRBD1 matches 8 bases. J gave up 3 bases and V 5 bases, and 9 bases lay outside the gene matches. The germline V gene encodes CDR1 SGHVS and CDR2 FNYEAQ. The CDR3 length is 15 residues. CDR3 in DNA: TGTGCCAGCAGCACCGGACAGGGATTAAACTACGAGCAGTACTTC. Protein product: CASSTGQGLNYEQYF.

This clonotype appeared many times. V usage is TRBV6-1 and J usage is TRBJ2-1, with 11 bases identical to TRBD2. The germline CDR1 and CDR2 sequences are MNHNS and SASEGT. The CDR3 is 15 residues long. The J segment lost 7 bases and the V segment lost 6 bases, leaving 8 bases of the junction unmatched. CDR3 loop: CASRFGLAGGNEQFF. The CDR3 nucleotides read TGTGCCAGCAGATTCGGACTAGCGGGCGGGAATGAGCAGTTCTTC.

This clonotype has only a few counts. A read error is possible here, since a much larger clone lies one base away. V usage is TRBV5-1 and J usage is TRBJ2-1; no firm D call. The J call may be wrong; the DNA end is better matched by TRBJ2-7. Germline V gene data show CDR1 as SGHRS and CDR2 as YFSETQ. This CDR3 has 14 amino acids. CDR3 loop: CASSFDSSYNEQYF. DNA for the CDR3: TGCGCCAGCAGCTTTGATAGCTCCTACAATGAGCAGTACTTC.

This clonotype was detected ten times or more. V gene TRBV7-2 combines with J gene TRBJ1-5; TRBD1 matches 9 bases. The CDR3 runs to 16 residues. Germline loops: CDR1 SGHTA, CDR2 FQGNSA. V lost 5 bases, J lost 5 bases, and 10 bases stayed unmatched. The CDR3 region has the DNA TGTGCCAGCAGCGTAAGTCCGGGACAGGGTTATCAGCCCCAGCATTTT. Encoded protein: CASSVSPGQGYQPQHF.